The 14 T cell receptor beta chains in this list originate from one sample, sequenced in a study of T cell responses to AZD1222 COVID-19 vaccine. The table came from immunoSEQ multiplex PCR; TCRdb's copy has only in-frame clones and leaves some out. The sample lists roughly 80,000 clones, 90% to 95% seen once, with about 4.9% in the top ten. The sample in question was peripheral blood, obtained on day 0 of MenACWY control vaccination. These receptors came from an adult in good health.

The V call is TRBV11-2, the J call TRBJ2-7, with 11 bases fitting TRBD2. The CDR3 is 15 residues long. V shed 6 bases, J shed 2 bases, and the junction held 6 bases outside the gene matches. Germline V gives CDR1 SGHAT, CDR2 FQNNGV. The CDR3 spells CASRTGLAGTYEQYF. Written as DNA, the CDR3 is TGTGCCAGCAGGACCGGACTAGCGGGTACCTACGAGCAGTACTTC.

V usage is TRBV3-1 (or the pseudogene TRBV3-2) and J usage is TRBJ2-5; maybe TRBD2 (6 bases). Trimming cost V 2 bases and J 5 bases, with 21 bases left between them. The CDR3 covers 17 residues. Germline V gene lookup returns CDR1 LGHDT and CDR2 YNNKEL (reference sequence). The CDR3 DNA reads as TGTGCCAGCAGCCAACCTGGGCCTAGCGTTTTGGGGGAGACCCAGTACTTC. It encodes CASSQPGPSVLGETQYF.

The J gene is TRBJ2-3, the V gene TRBV28; 7 positions match TRBD2. Losses at the gene ends were 6 bases for V and 14 bases for J; bases not matched to a gene: 20. Germline-derived CDR1 and CDR2 are MDHEN and SYDVKM. The CDR3 spans 15 residues. The CDR3 sequence is CASRQPGEGLPQGYF. The CDR3 nucleotides are TGTGCCAGCAGACAACCCGGGGAGGGCCTCCCTCAAGGGTATTTT.

The rearrangement links TRBV4-1 to TRBJ1-6; D ambiguous. V dropped 0 bases and J dropped 6 bases, with 3 bases sitting between them. The CDR3 runs 13 residues. Germline V lookup: CDR1 MGHRA, CDR2 YSYEKL. The CDR3 sequence is CASSQEGNSPLHF. CDR3 DNA: TGCGCCAGCAGCCAAGAGGGTAATTCACCCCTCCACTTT.

V is TRBV7-2 and J is TRBJ2-3; a possible D gene is TRBD2 (6 bases). The CDR3 sequence is 16 residues long. V was clipped by 3 bases and J by 5 bases, with 18 bases between them. CDR1 and CDR2 from the germline V gene are SGHTA and FQGNSA. The CDR3 DNA reads as TGTGCCAGCAGCTTCATGAGTAACGGGAGAGGAGATACGCAGTATTTT. Translated: CASSFMSNGRGDTQYF.

CDR3: CASSFPSRAQHF. In DNA form, the CDR3 reads TGTGCCAGCAGCTTCCCGTCTAGAGCCCAGCATTTT. The chain links TRBV12-3 or TRBV12-4 to TRBJ1-5; D not certain. Trimming removed 6 bases at V and 11 bases at J, with 14 bases between. CDR3 size: 12 residues.

This chain uses TRBV28 with TRBJ1-3, with D perhaps matching TRBD1 (6 bases). The V and J ends lost 3 bases and 16 bases respectively, with 16 bases between them. This CDR3 comprises 12 residues. The germline CDR1 and CDR2 sequences are MDHEN and SYDVKM. CDR3 loop: CASSLGARSQYF. In DNA form, the CDR3 reads TGTGCCAGCAGTTTGGGGGCCAGGAGTCAGTATTTT.

The chain recombines TRBV7-9 with TRBJ2-2; D is possibly TRBD2 (6 bases). Trimming cost V 5 bases and J 3 bases, with 13 bases left between them. CDR1 is SEHNR and CDR2 is FQNEAQ in the germline V gene (reference sequence). The CDR3 totals 15 residues. Here the CDR3 DNA reads TGTGCCAGCAGCGGGGGGAAGGTGGACACCGGGGAGCTGTTTTTT. Translated: CASSGGKVDTGELFF.

V and J are TRBV2 and TRBJ2-7; D is possibly TRBD1 or TRBD2 (5 bases each). The germline V gene encodes CDR1 SNHLY and CDR2 FYNNEI. The CDR3 contains 15 residues. V lost 2 bases to trimming and J lost 1 base, with 12 bases between them. The CDR3 DNA reads TGTGCCAGCAGTGAACAGGGACCGGGTTCCTACGAGCAGTACTTC. This encodes CASSEQGPGSYEQYF. Complete variable domain (other parts from reference TRBV2 and TRBJ2-7): EPEVTQTPSHQVTQMGQEVILRCVPISNHLYFYWYRQILGQKVEFLVSFYNNEISEKSEIFDDQFSVERPDGSNFTLKIRSTKLEDSAMYFCASSEQGPGSYEQYFGPGTRLTVT.

V and J are TRBV7-2 and TRBJ2-5, with TRBD2 matching 7 bases. Trimming took 1 base from V and 5 from J; bases not matched to a gene: 4. The CDR3 totals 14 residues. CDR1 is SGHTA and CDR2 is FQGNSA in the germline V gene. The CDR3 bases are TGTGCCAGCAGCTTAGGCGGGAGCGGGGAGACCCAGTACTTC. Residues: CASSLGGSGETQYF. Together with reference TRBV7-2 and TRBJ2-5, the CDR3 gives the full variable domain: GAGVSQSPSNKVTEKGKDVELRCDPISGHTALYWYRQSLGQGLEFLIYFQGNSAPDKSGLPSDRFSAERTGGSVSTLTIQRTQQEDSAVYLCASSLGGSGETQYFGPGTRLLVL.

The chain has TRBV2 and TRBJ2-7; TRBD2 might be the D (6 bases). Germline CDR1 is SNHLY and CDR2 is FYNNEI. The V end lost 6 bases, the J end lost 1 base, and 10 bases lay between the germline ends. The CDR3 length is 13 residues. CDR3 coding DNA: TGTGCCAGCAGGCGGGACTCTTCCTACGAGCAGTACTTC. It specifies CASRRDSSYEQYF.

The chain combines TRBV19 with TRBJ1-5; D uncertain. Trimming took 3 bases from V and 0 from J, leaving 6 bases between them. The CDR3 spans 14 residues. CDR1 is LNHDA and CDR2 is SQIVND in the germline V gene (reference sequence). In DNA, the CDR3 is TGTGCCAGTAGTATGGACTTTAGCAATCAGCCCCAGCATTTT. It specifies CASSMDFSNQPQHF.

The rearrangement links TRBV21-1 to TRBJ1-3. TRBV21-1 is classified as a pseudogene. The CDR3 runs to 16 residues. The DNA of the CDR3 is TGTGCCAGCAGCAACTACAGGACCGCGGGGGGAAACACCATATATTTT. Encoded protein: CASSNYRTAGGNTIYF.

The rearrangement links TRBV7-8 to TRBJ1-1, with D perhaps matching TRBD1 (5 bases). Germline V lookup: CDR1 SGHVS, CDR2 FQNEAQ. V gave up 3 bases and J gave up 0 bases, with 23 bases separating them. The CDR3 consists of 19 residues. CDR3 in amino acids: CASSLWVYGHKLLNTEAFF. The CDR3 DNA reads as TGTGCCAGCAGCTTGTGGGTCTACGGACATAAGCTCTTGAACACTGAAGCTTTCTTT.